This entry features one TCR beta chain sequence. Its antigen is unidentified. This sample was included in a study of cytomegalovirus exposure and HLA in healthy donors. The study's findings and limits: Diagnosis of cytomegalovirus status made by the classifier reportedly showed high specificity and sensitivity. In most subjects, TCR beta sequences reportedly gave accurate predictions of HLA-A and HLA-B alleles. With DRB1 most and HLA-C fewest, TCR association rates differed between HLA loci in a later analysis. Some V segments could not be told apart, so they were left out, TRBV6-2 and TRBV6-3 among them.

The PCR ran on 60 Vbeta and 13 Jbeta primers. Here immunoSEQ multiplex PCR was the method, and the copy in TCRdb shows in-frame clones only, minus some. Of some 150,000 clones in the sample, roughly 88% were seen once. Germline assignment: CDR1 MRHNA and CDR2 SNTAGT. The V end lost 2 bases, the J end lost 8 bases, and 12 bases lay between the germline ends. This CDR3 contains 13 residues. The sequencing input was PBMCs. The chain combines TRBV6-4 with TRBJ1-2; the D gene is possibly TRBD1 (6 bases). This clonotype was obtained from a young woman in good health and CMV-seronegative. The CDR3: CASSDGAGVGYTF. CDR3 coding DNA: TGTGCCAGCAGTGACGGGGCAGGGGTAGGCTACACCTTC.